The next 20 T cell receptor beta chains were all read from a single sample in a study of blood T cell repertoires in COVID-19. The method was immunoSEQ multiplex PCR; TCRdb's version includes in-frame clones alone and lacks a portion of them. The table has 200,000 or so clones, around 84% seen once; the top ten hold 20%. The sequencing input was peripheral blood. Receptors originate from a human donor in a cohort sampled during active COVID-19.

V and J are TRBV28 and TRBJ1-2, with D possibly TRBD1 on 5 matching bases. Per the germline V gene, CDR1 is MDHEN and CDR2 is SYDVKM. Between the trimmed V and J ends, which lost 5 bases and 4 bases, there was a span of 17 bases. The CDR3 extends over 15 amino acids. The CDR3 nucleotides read TGTGCCAGCAGTCCCGCACTCCTAAGGGGCTATGGCTACACCTTC. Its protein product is CASSPALLRGYGYTF.

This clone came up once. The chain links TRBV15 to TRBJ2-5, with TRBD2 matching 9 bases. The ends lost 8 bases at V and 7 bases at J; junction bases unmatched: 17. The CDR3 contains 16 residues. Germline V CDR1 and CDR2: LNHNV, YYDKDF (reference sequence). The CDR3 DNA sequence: TGTGCCACCGGCGGGTTGAAAGCGGGGGGCAGGACGACCCAGTACTTC. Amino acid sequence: CATGGLKAGGRTTQYF.

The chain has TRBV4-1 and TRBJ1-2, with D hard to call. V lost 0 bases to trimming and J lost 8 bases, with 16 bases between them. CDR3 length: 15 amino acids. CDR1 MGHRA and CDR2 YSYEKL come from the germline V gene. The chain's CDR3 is CASSQEPRVFGGYTF. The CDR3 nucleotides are TGCGCCAGCAGCCAAGAGCCGAGGGTGTTTGGGGGCTACACCTTC.

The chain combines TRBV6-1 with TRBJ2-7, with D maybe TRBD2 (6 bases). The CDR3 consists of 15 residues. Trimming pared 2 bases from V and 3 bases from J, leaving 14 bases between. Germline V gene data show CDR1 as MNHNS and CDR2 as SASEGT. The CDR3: CASSERIEGGYEQYF. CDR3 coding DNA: TGTGCCAGCAGTGAAAGGATTGAGGGAGGCTACGAGCAGTACTTC.

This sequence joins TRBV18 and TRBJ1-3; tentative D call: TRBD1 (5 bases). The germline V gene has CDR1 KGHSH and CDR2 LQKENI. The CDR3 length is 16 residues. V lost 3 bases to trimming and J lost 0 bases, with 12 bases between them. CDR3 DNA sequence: TGTGCCAGCTCACCGCCGGTAGGGGCCTCTGGAAACACCATATATTTT. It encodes CASSPPVGASGNTIYF.

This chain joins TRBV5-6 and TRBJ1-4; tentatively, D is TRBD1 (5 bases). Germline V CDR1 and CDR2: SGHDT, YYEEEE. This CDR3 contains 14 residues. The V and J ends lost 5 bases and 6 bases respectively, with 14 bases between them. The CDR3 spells CASREWGGYEKLFF. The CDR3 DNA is TGTGCCAGCAGAGAGTGGGGGGGTTATGAAAAACTGTTTTTT. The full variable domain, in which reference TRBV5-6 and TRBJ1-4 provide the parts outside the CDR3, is DAGVTQSPTHLIKTRGQQVTLRCSPKSGHDTVSWYQQALGQGPQFIFQYYEEEERQRGNFPDRFSGHQFPNYSSELNVNALLLGDSALYLCASREWGGYEKLFFGSGTQLSVL.

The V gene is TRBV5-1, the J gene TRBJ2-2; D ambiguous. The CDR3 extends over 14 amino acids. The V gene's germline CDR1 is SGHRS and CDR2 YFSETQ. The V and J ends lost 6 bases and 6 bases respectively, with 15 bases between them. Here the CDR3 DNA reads TGCGCCAGCACCACCGCCGGGTTCCCCGGGGAGCTGTTTTTT. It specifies CASTTAGFPGELFF.

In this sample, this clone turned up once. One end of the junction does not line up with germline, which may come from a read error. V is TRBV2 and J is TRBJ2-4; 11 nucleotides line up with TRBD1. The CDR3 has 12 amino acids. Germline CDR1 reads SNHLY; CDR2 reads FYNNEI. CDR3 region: CASKDRGLQEVF. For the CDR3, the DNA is TGTGCCAGCAAGGACAGGGGGCTTCAAGAGGTCTTC.

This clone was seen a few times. This CDR3 reads CASSPGGRVYDGQYF. The DNA for the CDR3 is TGTGCCAGCAGTCCGGGCGGGAGGGTCTACGACGGGCAGTACTTC. The rearrangement links TRBV28 to TRBJ2-7; 9 bases agree with TRBD2. The germline CDR1 and CDR2 sequences are MDHEN and SYDVKM. This CDR3 has 15 amino acids. With 5 bases clipped from V and 9 bases from J, the junction kept 14 bases outside the gene matches. Together with reference TRBV28 and TRBJ2-7, the CDR3 gives the full variable domain: DVKVTQSSRYLVKRTGEKVFLECVQDMDHENMFWYRQDPGLGLRLIYFSYDVKMKEKGDIPEGYSVSREKKERFSLILESASTNQTSMYLCASSPGGRVYDGQYFGPGTRLTVT.

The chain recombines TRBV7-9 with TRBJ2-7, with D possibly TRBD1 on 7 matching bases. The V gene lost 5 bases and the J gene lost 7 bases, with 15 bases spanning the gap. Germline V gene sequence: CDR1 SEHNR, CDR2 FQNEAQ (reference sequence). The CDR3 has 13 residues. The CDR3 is CASSPRPGGEQYV. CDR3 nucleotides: TGTGCCAGCAGCCCGCGACCAGGGGGGGAGCAGTACGTC.

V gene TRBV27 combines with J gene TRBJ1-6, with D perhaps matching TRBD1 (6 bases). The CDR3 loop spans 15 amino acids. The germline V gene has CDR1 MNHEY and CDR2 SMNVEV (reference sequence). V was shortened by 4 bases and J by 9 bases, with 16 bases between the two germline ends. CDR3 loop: CASSSQGPSVSPLHF. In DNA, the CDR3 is TGTGCCAGCAGTTCGCAGGGGCCGTCTGTTTCACCCCTCCACTTT.

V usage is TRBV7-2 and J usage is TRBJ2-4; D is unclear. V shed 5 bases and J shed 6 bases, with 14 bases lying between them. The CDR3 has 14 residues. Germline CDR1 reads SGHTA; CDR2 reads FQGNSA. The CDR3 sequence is CASSPRAPRNIQYF. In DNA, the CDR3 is TGTGCCAGCAGCCCTAGAGCCCCACGAAACATTCAGTACTTC.

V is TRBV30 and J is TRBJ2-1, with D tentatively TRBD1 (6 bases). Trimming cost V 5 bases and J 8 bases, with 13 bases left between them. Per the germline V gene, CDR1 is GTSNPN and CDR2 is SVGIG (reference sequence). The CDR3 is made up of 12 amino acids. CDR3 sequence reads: CAWAQGTDEQFF. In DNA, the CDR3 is TGTGCCTGGGCCCAGGGGACGGATGAGCAGTTCTTC.

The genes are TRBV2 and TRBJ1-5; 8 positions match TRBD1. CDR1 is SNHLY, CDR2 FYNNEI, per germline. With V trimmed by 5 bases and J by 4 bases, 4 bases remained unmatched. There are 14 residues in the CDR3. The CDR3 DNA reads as TGTGCCAGCAGTACCACAGGGGGAAATCAGCCCCAGCATTTT. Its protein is CASSTTGGNQPQHF. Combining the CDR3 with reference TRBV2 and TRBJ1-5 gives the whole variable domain EPEVTQTPSHQVTQMGQEVILRCVPISNHLYFYWYRQILGQKVEFLVSFYNNEISEKSEIFDDQFSVERPDGSNFTLKIRSTKLEDSAMYFCASSTTGGNQPQHFGDGTRLSIL.

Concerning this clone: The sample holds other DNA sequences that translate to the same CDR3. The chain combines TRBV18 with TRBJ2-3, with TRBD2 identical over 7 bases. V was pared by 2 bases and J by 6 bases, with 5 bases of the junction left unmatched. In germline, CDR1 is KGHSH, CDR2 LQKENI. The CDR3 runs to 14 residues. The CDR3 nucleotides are TGTGCCAGCTCACCAGGGGGAGGGACGGATACGCAGTATTTT. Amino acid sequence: CASSPGGGTDTQYF. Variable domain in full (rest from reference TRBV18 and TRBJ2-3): NAGVMQNPRHLVRRRGQEARLRCSPMKGHSHVYWYRQLPEEGLKFMVYLQKENIIDESGMPKERFSAEFPKEGPSILRIQQVVRGDSAAYFCASSPGGGTDTQYFGPGTRLTVL.

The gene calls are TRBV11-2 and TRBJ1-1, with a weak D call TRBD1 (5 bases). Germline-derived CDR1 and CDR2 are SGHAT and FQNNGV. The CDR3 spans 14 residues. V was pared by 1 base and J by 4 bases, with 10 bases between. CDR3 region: CASSLGGFATEAFF. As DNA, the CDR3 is TGTGCCAGCAGCTTAGGGGGCTTCGCCACTGAAGCTTTCTTT.

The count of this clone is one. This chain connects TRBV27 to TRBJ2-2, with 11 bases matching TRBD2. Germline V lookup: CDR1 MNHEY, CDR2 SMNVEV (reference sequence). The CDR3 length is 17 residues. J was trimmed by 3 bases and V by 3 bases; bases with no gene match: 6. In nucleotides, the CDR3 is TGTGCCAGCAGTTTTACTAGCGGGAGTAGGGACACCGGGGAGCTGTTTTTT. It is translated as CASSFTSGSRDTGELFF.

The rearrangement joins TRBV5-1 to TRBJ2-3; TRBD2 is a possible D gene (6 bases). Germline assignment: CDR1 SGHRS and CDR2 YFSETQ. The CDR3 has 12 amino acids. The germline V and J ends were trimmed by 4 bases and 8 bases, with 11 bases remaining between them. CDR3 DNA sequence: TGCGCCAGCAGCCGGGGGTCCTCTACGCAGTATTTT. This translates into CASSRGSSTQYF.

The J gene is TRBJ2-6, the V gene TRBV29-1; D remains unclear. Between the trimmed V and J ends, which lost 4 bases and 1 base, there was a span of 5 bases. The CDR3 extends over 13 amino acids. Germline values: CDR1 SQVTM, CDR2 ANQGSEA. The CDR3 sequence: CSVVASGANVLTF. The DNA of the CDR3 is TGCAGCGTTGTAGCTTCTGGGGCCAACGTCCTGACTTTC.

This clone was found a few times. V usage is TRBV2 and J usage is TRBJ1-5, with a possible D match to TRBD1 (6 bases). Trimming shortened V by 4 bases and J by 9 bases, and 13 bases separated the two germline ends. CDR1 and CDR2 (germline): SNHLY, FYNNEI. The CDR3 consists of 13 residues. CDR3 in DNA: TGTGCCAGCAGTGTCGGGGGGGGCGGGCCCCAGCATTTT. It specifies CASSVGGGGPQHF.